One and the same sample provided the 2 T cell receptor beta chains below, sequenced in a study of OX40 agonist ivuxolimab in advanced cancers. Only in-frame clones appear in the TCRdb table, and some are missing; sequencing was by immunoSEQ multiplex PCR. The data show approximately 82,000 clones, about 85% seen once. This specimen consisted of CD4+ or CD8+ T cells sorted from blood, obtained in a trial of the OX40 agonist ivuxolimab. Receptors originate from an adult with an advanced solid tumor such as melanoma, head and neck, liver or kidney cancer.

The chain couples TRBV18 to TRBJ2-7, with D possibly being TRBD2 (6 bases). Trimming took off 6 bases at V and 0 bases at J, with 15 bases between the two ends. CDR1 and CDR2 (germline): KGHSH, LQKENI. The CDR3 sequence is 15 residues long. The DNA for the CDR3 is TGTGCCAGCTCCCCAACTAGCAGAAGCTCCTACGAGCAGTACTTC. Translation gives CASSPTSRSSYEQYF.

The chain is built from TRBV28 and TRBJ2-5, with 9 bases matching TRBD1. TRBJ2-7 explains the end of the DNA better; the J call may be wrong. The CDR3 has 14 residues. Per germline, CDR1 MDHEN and CDR2 SYDVKM. As DNA, the CDR3 is TGTGCCAGCAGAGGGACAGGGCTGACCTACGAGCAGTACTTC. Translated: CASRGTGLTYEQYF.